The source of this T cell receptor (beta chain) is a study of blood T cells in healthy people across ages. Together with a sample-barcoded 5' primer, a J-beta primer mix was included in a second PCR lasting roughly 6 to 12 cycles. Each CDR3 protein gets one entry after TCRdb re-called the 5' RACE reads with MiXCR. Here the sample spans around 520,000 distinct CDR3 sequences, about 28% being singletons. This clonotype was picked up a small number of times. CDR1 is SGHVS and CDR2 is FQNEAQ in the germline V gene. The CDR3 sequence is 15 residues long. These same data were also listed under a study on T cells of mothers and their children.

The J gene is TRBJ2-1, the V gene TRBV7-8; the match to TRBD1 covers 9 bases. The end of the DNA fits TRBJ2-7 better, so the J call may be wrong. Sequences were obtained from blood. This TCR came from a boy younger than 10 in good health. Written as DNA, the CDR3 is TGTGCCAGCAGCCCTCCCGGGACAGGGTCGGTCGAGCAGTACTTC. Residues: CASSPPGTGSVEQYF.